These 12 T cell receptor beta chains share one sample of origin, sequenced in a study of human T cells and chemical hapten exposure. TCRdb analysed the RACE reads with MiXCR anew, one entry per CDR3 protein. The table lists approximately 160,000 distinct CDR3 sequences, approximately 30% of them singletons. This sample's time point: patch test 3, about 24 weeks after DPC sensitization. Treatment of the sample: therapeutic diphenylcyclopropenone sensitization with weekly scalp DPC. Specimen: whole blood, collected in connection with sensitization to the hapten diphenylcyclopropenone (DPC). The receptors derive from a woman between 18 and 29 years old with alopecia areata. Some clones in this sample may be carry-over from other donors' samples.

The chain links TRBV2 to TRBJ2-1; 9 bases map to TRBD2. This CDR3 region has 15 residues. CDR1 SNHLY and CDR2 FYNNEI come from the germline V gene. The ends lost 9 bases at V and 5 bases at J; junction bases unmatched: 11. The CDR3 bases are TGTGCCAGTAAAAGACTAGCGGTACAAAACAATGAGCAGTTCTTC. It codes for CASKRLAVQNNEQFF.

The chain is built from TRBV4-3 and TRBJ2-7; D uncertain. The CDR3 is 15 residues long. The V gene's germline CDR1 is LGHNA and CDR2 YSLEER. V was cut by 0 bases and J by 3 bases, with 12 bases left in between. CDR3 sequence (DNA): TGCGCCAGCAGCCAAGATCCCGTTGGATACTACGAGCAGTACTTC. Translating gives CASSQDPVGYYEQYF.

The J gene is TRBJ2-7, the V gene TRBV29-1; TRBD2 agrees at 12 bases. The CDR3 loop spans 14 amino acids. Germline CDR1 reads SQVTM; CDR2 reads ANQGSEA. The J segment lost 1 base and the V segment lost 7 bases, leaving 5 bases of the junction unmatched. The CDR3, as DNA: TGCAGCGCTCTGGGACTAGCGGGTTCCTACGAGCAGTACTTC. Its translation: CSALGLAGSYEQYF.

This clonotype was picked up many times. The chain carries TRBV29-1 and TRBJ1-1; a possible D gene is TRBD1 (5 bases). Germline assignment: CDR1 SQVTM and CDR2 ANQGSEA. This CDR3 has 11 residues. The CDR3: CTCLLDTRAFF. Here the CDR3 DNA reads TGCACCTGTCTTCTGGACACCCGCGCTTTCTTT.

The chain couples TRBV5-1 to TRBJ2-3, with 12 positions matching TRBD2. The germline V gene has CDR1 SGHRS and CDR2 YFSETQ. The V and J ends lost 7 bases and 5 bases, in that order; junction bases with no gene match: 5. The CDR3 runs 14 residues. CDR3 in DNA: TGCGCCAGCGCAGGACTAGCGGGACAAGATACGCAGTATTTT. Translated, it gives CASAGLAGQDTQYF.

The sample holds many counts of this clonotype. The V gene is TRBV7-3, the J gene TRBJ1-1; weak D call: TRBD1 (5 bases). The CDR3 sequence is 13 residues long. Germline loops: CDR1 SGHTA, CDR2 FQGTGA. Trimming pared 2 bases from V and 3 bases from J, leaving 7 bases between. The CDR3: CASSLAGDTEAFF. The DNA of the CDR3 is TGTGCCAGCAGCTTAGCGGGGGACACTGAAGCTTTCTTT.

This clonotype has just a few counts. V is TRBV7-2 and J is TRBJ2-5; 7 bases map to TRBD2. This CDR3 has 15 amino acids. The V gene's germline CDR1 is SGHTA and CDR2 FQGNSA. V shed 4 bases, J shed 2 bases, and the junction held 7 bases outside the gene matches. The CDR3 bases are TGTGCCAGCAGCTCGAGGCTAGCGGATCAAGAGACCCAGTACTTC. Translation: CASSSRLADQETQYF.

The chain employs TRBV9 and TRBJ1-1; D is unresolved. CDR1 is SGDLS, CDR2 YYNGEE, per germline. The CDR3 spans 13 residues. The V end lost 4 bases, the J end lost 4 bases, and 11 bases lay between the germline ends. Written as DNA, the CDR3 is TGTGCCAGCAGCCCAGGTATTGGCACTGAAGCTTTCTTT. Encoded protein: CASSPGIGTEAFF.

The chain couples TRBV10-3 to TRBJ2-2; D gene unclear. This CDR3 has 15 amino acids. From germline, CDR1 is ENHRY and CDR2 SYGVKD. Trimming stripped 2 bases from V and 2 bases from J, with 9 bases between. This CDR3 is CAISEAVKNTGELFF. CDR3 nucleotides: TGTGCCATCAGTGAGGCGGTAAAAAACACCGGGGAGCTGTTTTTT.

This clonotype turned up a few times. This chain connects TRBV4-1 to TRBJ2-5, with a possible D match to TRBD1 (5 bases). This CDR3 has 13 residues. Germline V CDR1 and CDR2: MGHRA, YSYEKL. V was trimmed by 0 bases and J by 3 bases, leaving 5 bases between them. The CDR3: CASSQEGEETQYF. CDR3 bases: TGCGCCAGCAGCCAAGAAGGGGAAGAGACCCAGTACTTC.

Here the CDR3 reads CSAPEGYQYGYTF. The DNA for the CDR3 is TGCAGTGCTCCCGAGGGGTACCAATATGGCTACACCTTC. V gene TRBV20-1 combines with J gene TRBJ1-2; D is possibly TRBD1 (5 bases). The CDR3 totals 13 residues. Germline CDR1 reads DFQATT; CDR2 reads SNEGSKA (reference sequence). Trimming took off 5 bases at V and 5 bases at J, with 15 bases between the two ends.

This clonotype showed up just a few times. The chain combines TRBV29-1 with TRBJ2-2, with 12 bases fitting TRBD2. Trimming at V came to 6 bases and at J to 2 bases, leaving 10 bases not matched to a gene. The CDR3 is 17 residues long. Per the germline V gene, CDR1 is SQVTM and CDR2 is ANQGSEA. CDR3 residues: CSVRGLAGPPNTGELFF. CDR3 sequence (DNA): TGCAGCGTGAGGGGACTAGCGGGCCCCCCCAACACCGGGGAGCTGTTTTTT.